This paragraph covers one TCR beta chain sequence. The record originates from a study of blood T cell repertoires in COVID-19. About the research overall: Italy, Spain and the United States were the sources of the convalescent and acute COVID-19 samples. Nucleic acid was either cDNA or gDNA, and it came from T cells, B-cell-depleted T cells, or PBMCs.

The assay was immunoSEQ multiplex PCR, and TCRdb's table has in-frame clones only and misses some. The sample contains 55,000 to 75,000 clones, around 70% of which appear only once. Germline V lookup: CDR1 SEHNR, CDR2 FQNEAQ (reference sequence). The CDR3 contains 18 residues. V shed 0 bases and J 2 bases; nucleotides not matched to a gene: 8. This chain links TRBV7-9 with TRBJ2-1; 9 nucleotides line up with TRBD2. Sequencing was carried out using peripheral blood. The source is a woman in her 70s with COVID-19, enrolled during active disease. CDR3 sequence (DNA): TGTGCCAGCAGCTTAGCTCGGTCGCTAGCGGGGCCCTACAATGAGCAGTTCTTC. Amino acid sequence: CASSLARSLAGPYNEQFF.